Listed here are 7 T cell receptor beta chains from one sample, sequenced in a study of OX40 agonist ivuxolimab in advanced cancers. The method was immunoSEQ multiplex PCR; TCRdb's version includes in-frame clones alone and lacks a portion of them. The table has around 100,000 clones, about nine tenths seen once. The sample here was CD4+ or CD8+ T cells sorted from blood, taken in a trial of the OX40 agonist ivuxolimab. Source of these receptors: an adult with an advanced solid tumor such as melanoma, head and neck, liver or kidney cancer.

CDR3 sequence: CASSIPRGTEAFF. The CDR3 region has the DNA TGTGCCAGTAGTATTCCCAGGGGAACTGAAGCTTTCTTT. J is TRBJ1-1 and V is TRBV19; D perhaps matches TRBD1 (6 bases). This CDR3 region has 13 residues. Per the germline V gene, CDR1 is LNHDA and CDR2 is SQIVND (reference sequence). V shed 3 bases and J shed 5 bases, with 10 bases lying between them.

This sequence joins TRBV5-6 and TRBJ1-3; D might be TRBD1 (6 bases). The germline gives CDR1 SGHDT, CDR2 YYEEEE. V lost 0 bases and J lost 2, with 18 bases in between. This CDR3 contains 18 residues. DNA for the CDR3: TGTGCCAGCAGCTTGGCTCTGGGGGGCGGAATTACTGGAAACACCATATATTTT. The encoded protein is CASSLALGGGITGNTIYF.

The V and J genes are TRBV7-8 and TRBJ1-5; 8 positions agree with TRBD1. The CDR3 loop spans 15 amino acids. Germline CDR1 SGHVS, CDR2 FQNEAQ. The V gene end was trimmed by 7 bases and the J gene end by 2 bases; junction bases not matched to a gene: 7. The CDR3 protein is CASTPDRARNQPQHF. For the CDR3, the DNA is TGTGCCAGCACCCCGGACAGGGCCCGCAATCAGCCCCAGCATTTT.

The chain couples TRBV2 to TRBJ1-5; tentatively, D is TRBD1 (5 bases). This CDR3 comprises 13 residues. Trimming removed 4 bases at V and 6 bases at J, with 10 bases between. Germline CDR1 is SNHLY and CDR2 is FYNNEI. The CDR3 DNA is TGTGCCAGCAGTGTCAGGGAGGCTCAGCCCCAGCATTTT. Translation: CASSVREAQPQHF.

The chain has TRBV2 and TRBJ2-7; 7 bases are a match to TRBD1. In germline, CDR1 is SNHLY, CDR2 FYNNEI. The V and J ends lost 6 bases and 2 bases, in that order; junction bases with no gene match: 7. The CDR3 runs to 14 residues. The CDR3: CASRGQTGPYEQYF. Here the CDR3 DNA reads TGTGCCAGCAGGGGACAGACGGGCCCCTACGAGCAGTACTTC.

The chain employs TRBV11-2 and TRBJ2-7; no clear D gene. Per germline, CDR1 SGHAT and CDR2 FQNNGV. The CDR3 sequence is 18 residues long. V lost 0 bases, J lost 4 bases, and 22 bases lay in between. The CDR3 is CASSLEVPGQPPPYEQYF. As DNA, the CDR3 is TGTGCCAGCAGCTTAGAAGTTCCTGGGCAACCACCCCCTTACGAGCAGTACTTC.

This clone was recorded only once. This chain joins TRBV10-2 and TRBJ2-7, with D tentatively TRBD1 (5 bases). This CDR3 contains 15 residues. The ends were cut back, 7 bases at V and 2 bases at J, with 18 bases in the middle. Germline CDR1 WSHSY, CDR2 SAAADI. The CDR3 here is CASTQGMGRAYEQYF. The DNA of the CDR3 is TGCGCCAGCACTCAAGGAATGGGCAGGGCCTACGAGCAGTACTTC.